The 13 T cell receptor beta chains below were found in one sample sequenced in a study of blood T cell repertoires in COVID-19. Measured with immunoSEQ multiplex PCR; TCRdb has only the in-frame clones, and not every one. The sample lists approximately 210,000 clones; roughly nine tenths were seen once. Source material: peripheral blood. The receptors were sampled from a man younger than 40 with acute or convalescent COVID-19.

The chain has TRBV30 and TRBJ2-1; 10 nucleotides match TRBD2. Germline V gene data show CDR1 as GTSNPN and CDR2 as SVGIG (reference sequence). The length of the CDR3 is 14 residues. V shed 7 bases and J 3 bases; nucleotides not matched to a gene: 6. The CDR3 reads CAFKGLAIYNEQFF. The CDR3 bases are TGTGCCTTCAAGGGACTAGCGATCTACAATGAGCAGTTCTTC.

The genes are TRBV18 and TRBJ2-2, with 7 bases lining up with TRBD1. The CDR3 has 14 amino acids. V lost 5 bases, J lost 4 bases, and 4 bases stayed unmatched. In germline, CDR1 is KGHSH, CDR2 LQKENI. The CDR3 protein is CASSNRGGTGELFF. The DNA of the CDR3 is TGTGCCAGCTCAAACAGGGGCGGCACCGGGGAGCTGTTTTTT.

This rearrangement joins TRBV5-4 to TRBJ1-6; 7 nucleotides align to TRBD1. The CDR3 runs to 14 residues. V trimming: 4 bases; J trimming: 8 bases; junction bases outside the gene matches: 6. Germline loops: CDR1 SGHNT, CDR2 YYREEE (reference sequence). The CDR3 DNA reads as TGTGCCAGCAGCGTGGGGACAGCCTATTCACCCCTCCACTTT. As protein: CASSVGTAYSPLHF.

The chain combines TRBV19 with TRBJ2-7, with 8 bases fitting TRBD1. V lost 10 bases to trimming and J lost 5 bases; unmatched junction nucleotides: 4. This CDR3 has 11 amino acids. Germline V gene data show CDR1 as LNHDA and CDR2 as SQIVND (reference sequence). CDR3 DNA: TGTGCCACCAGGGGGCTCGACGAGCAGTACTTC. This sequence encodes CATRGLDEQYF.

The CDR3 DNA reads as TGTGCCTGGAGCCCAGGGGGAGTGTCACCCCTCCACTTT. It is translated as CAWSPGGVSPLHF. The V and J genes are TRBV30 and TRBJ1-6; the match to TRBD1 covers 7 bases. The germline CDR1 and CDR2 sequences are GTSNPN and SVGIG (reference sequence). Trimming at V came to 3 bases and at J to 10 bases, leaving 6 bases not matched to a gene. The CDR3 length is 13 residues.

This clone was recorded many times. The V and J genes are TRBV20-1 and TRBJ2-2; TRBD1 is a possible D gene (5 bases). Trimming removed 3 bases at V and 7 bases at J, with 18 bases between. Germline V gene sequence: CDR1 DFQATT, CDR2 SNEGSKA (reference sequence). CDR3 size: 15 residues. The CDR3 loop reads CSASTGPIGVGELFF. The CDR3 bases are TGCAGTGCTAGTACGGGCCCCATAGGGGTCGGGGAGCTGTTTTTT.

V and J are TRBV2 and TRBJ2-2; TRBD2 matches at 14 bases. This CDR3 has 15 residues. V gave up 8 bases and J gave up 1 base; unmatched junction bases: 0. Germline CDR1 reads SNHLY; CDR2 reads FYNNEI. The DNA for the CDR3 is TGTGCCAGCGGACTAGCGGGGGGGAACACCGGGGAGCTGTTTTTT. As protein: CASGLAGGNTGELFF.

The V and J genes are TRBV30 and TRBJ1-1; D unclear. This CDR3 region has 11 residues. V lost 3 bases and J 11 bases, leaving 13 bases between the germline ends. Germline assignment: CDR1 GTSNPN and CDR2 SVGIG (reference sequence). Here the CDR3 DNA reads TGTGCCTGGAGGGTGACATCTCGGGCTTTCTTT. Amino acid sequence: CAWRVTSRAFF.

J is TRBJ1-2 and V is TRBV28; a possible D gene is TRBD1 (5 bases). With 7 bases removed from V and 2 bases from J, the gap between germline ends came to 11 bases. This CDR3 has 13 residues. Germline CDR1 MDHEN, CDR2 SYDVKM. CDR3 in DNA: TGTGCCAGCAAACCCTCAGGGAACTATGGCTACACCTTC. Translation gives CASKPSGNYGYTF.

The genes are TRBV7-2 and TRBJ1-2; D is uncertain. The CDR3 sequence is 12 residues long. Germline V gene data show CDR1 as SGHTA and CDR2 as FQGNSA. Trimming took off 1 base at V and 5 bases at J, with 5 bases between the two ends. Here the CDR3 reads CASSLVAYGYTF. The CDR3, as DNA: TGTGCCAGCAGCTTAGTGGCTTATGGCTACACCTTC.

This rearrangement joins TRBV6-1 to TRBJ2-7; 9 nucleotides line up with TRBD2. The CDR3 is 15 amino acids. Germline-derived CDR1 and CDR2 are MNHNS and SASEGT. The V and J ends lost 2 bases and 3 bases, in that order; junction bases with no gene match: 5. The CDR3 sequence: CASSERGGRVYEQYF. The CDR3 coding sequence is TGTGCCAGCAGTGAACGGGGCGGGAGGGTCTACGAGCAGTACTTC.

The chain has TRBV10-3 and TRBJ2-1; TRBD2 matches at 13 bases. The CDR3 is made up of 15 amino acids. V was clipped by 3 bases and J by 6 bases; unmatched bases: 2. CDR1 and CDR2 from the germline V gene are ENHRY and SYGVKD. The CDR3 DNA sequence: TGTGCCATCAGTGAAAGGACTAGCGGGAGCAATGAGCAGTTCTTC. It specifies CAISERTSGSNEQFF.

The gene calls are TRBV30 and TRBJ1-4; D not certain. The CDR3 length is 12 residues. Germline lookup yields CDR1 GTSNPN and CDR2 SVGIG (reference sequence). The ends were cut back, 1 base at V and 7 bases at J, with 7 bases in the middle. This CDR3 is CAWSAGSEKLFF. Written as DNA, the CDR3 is TGTGCCTGGAGTGCCGGGAGTGAAAAACTGTTTTTT.